A selection of T cell receptor beta chains follows, all from one sample in a study of T cell responses to AZD1222 COVID-19 vaccine. Assay: immunoSEQ multiplex PCR; the TCRdb copy retains only in-frame clones and omits some. This sample has more than 150,000 clones, with 70% to 90% found just once. The material sequenced was peripheral blood, taken on day 0 of AZD1222 vaccination. The receptors originated from an adult in good health. Both conserved end residues are part of each CDR3. D genes are given only for firm matches. Clone size is stated in some rows and not others, as once, few, many or a class when expanded.

D gene	V gene	CDR3 length	clone size	J gene	CDR3 protein	CDR3 DNA
TRBD2	TRBV24-1	15	-	TRBJ2-7	CATSGVASGTYEQYF	TGTGCCACCAGTGGAGTAGCTAGCGGGACCTACGAGCAGTACTTC
-	TRBV10-3	14	-	TRBJ2-7	CAISPGTDSFEQYF	TGTGCCATCAGTCCCGGGACTGACTCGTTTGAGCAGTACTTC
-	TRBV28	16	-	TRBJ1-5	CASSLVRVVSNQPQHF	TGTGCCAGCAGTTTAGTGAGGGTTGTGAGCAATCAGCCCCAGCATTTT
-	TRBV6-2/TRBV6-3	13	-	TRBJ1-2	CASSYMTAYGYTF	TGTGCCAGCAGTTACATGACAGCCTATGGCTACACCTTC
TRBD1	TRBV2	12	-	TRBJ2-5	CASSSDRRTQYF	TGTGCCAGCAGTTCGGACAGGCGGACCCAGTACTTC
TRBD2	TRBV28	15	-	TRBJ2-1	CASSPPSGSFSEQFF	TGTGCCAGCAGCCCCCCTAGCGGGAGCTTTAGTGAGCAGTTCTTC
-	TRBV5-1	14	-	TRBJ2-6	CASSLESGANVLTF	TGCGCCAGCAGCTTGGAGTCTGGGGCCAACGTCCTGACTTTC
-	TRBV2	12	-	TRBJ2-3	CASSPPGSTQYF	TGTGCCAGCAGTCCTCCGGGGAGTACGCAGTATTTT
-	TRBV6-4	16	-	TRBJ1-4	CASTRGRERLLEKLFF	TGTGCCAGCACTCGAGGACGCGAGCGGCTACTGGAGAAACTGTTTTTT
-	TRBV18	16	-	TRBJ2-5	CASSPRAGGMEETQYF	TGTGCCAGCTCACCAAGGGCAGGGGGGATGGAAGAGACCCAGTACTTC
-	TRBV21-1	14	-	TRBJ2-3	CASSKEGRTDTQYF	TGTGCCAGCAGCAAAGAGGGTAGAACAGATACGCAGTATTTT
TRBD2	TRBV2	16	-	TRBJ2-1	CASSALTSGSRNEQFF	TGTGCCAGCAGTGCTCTGACTAGCGGGAGTAGGAATGAGCAGTTCTTC
TRBD1	TRBV7-7	16	once	TRBJ2-5	CASSLAGTGGVETQYF	TGTGCCAGCAGCTTAGCGGGGACAGGGGGCGTGGAGACCCAGTACTTC
-	TRBV27	13	-	TRBJ1-6	CASSLTDNSPLHF	TGTGCCAGCAGTTTAACCGACAATTCACCCCTCCACTTT
TRBD1	TRBV5-1	19	once	TRBJ1-6	CASSLRAGGVSSYNSPLHF	TGCGCCAGCAGCTTGAGAGCAGGGGGTGTTAGCTCCTATAATTCACCCCTCCACTTT
-	TRBV7-2	14	-	TRBJ2-3	CASSQQGPTDTQYF	TGTGCCAGCAGCCAACAGGGTCCCACAGATACGCAGTATTTT
-	TRBV19	17	-	TRBJ2-2	CASSIPRRLANTGELFF	TGTGCCAGTAGTATCCCGCGCAGACTGGCGAACACCGGGGAGCTGTTTTTT
-	TRBV6-5	15	-	TRBJ1-3	CASSYSRISGNTIYF	TGTGCCAGCAGTTACTCCAGAATCTCTGGAAACACCATATATTTT
-	TRBV7-9	16	-	TRBJ2-3	CASSLGRDYFPDTQYF	TGTGCCAGCAGCTTAGGCAGAGACTATTTTCCAGATACGCAGTATTTT
-	TRBV7-2	15	-	TRBJ2-1	CASSLEPSTYNEQFF	TGTGCCAGCAGCTTAGAACCTAGCACCTACAATGAGCAGTTCTTC
-	TRBV5-1	14	-	TRBJ1-4	CASSLRTVNEKLFF	TGCGCCAGCAGCTTAAGGACAGTGAACGAAAAACTGTTTTTT
-	TRBV3-1/TRBV3-2	14	-	TRBJ2-7	CASSQAAYSYEQYF	TGTGCCAGCAGCCAAGCAGCTTACTCCTACGAGCAGTACTTC
-	TRBV6-2/TRBV6-3	13	-	TRBJ2-7	CASSSTESYEQYF	TGTGCCAGCAGTTCGACGGAATCCTACGAGCAGTACTTC
-	TRBV2	13	-	TRBJ2-2	CASSGEGTGELFF	TGTGCCAGCAGCGGGGAAGGTACCGGGGAGCTGTTTTTT
TRBD2	TRBV27	16	-	TRBJ2-1	CASTEAGTSGSGEQFF	TGTGCCAGCACCGAGGCAGGGACTAGCGGGAGTGGGGAGCAGTTCTTC
TRBD1	TRBV5-6	16	-	TRBJ1-2	CASTYHDRGQYYGYTF	TGTGCCAGCACATATCATGACAGGGGGCAATATTATGGCTACACCTTC
TRBD2	TRBV5-6	15	-	TRBJ2-3	CASSRGGRKTDTQYF	TGTGCCAGCAGCCGCGGGGGGCGAAAAACAGATACGCAGTATTTT
TRBD2	TRBV6-1	16	-	TRBJ2-5	CASSELAGGPSETQYF	TGTGCCAGCAGTGAACTAGCGGGGGGGCCCTCAGAGACCCAGTACTTC
-	TRBV28	16	-	TRBJ2-7	CASSPPGSATSYEQYF	TGTGCCAGCAGTCCCCCGGGGTCCGCTACCTCCTACGAGCAGTACTTC
-	TRBV5-1	15	once	TRBJ1-6	CASSLTGLYNSPLHF	TGCGCCAGCAGCTTAACAGGCCTCTATAATTCACCCCTCCACTTT
TRBD1	TRBV7-3	13	-	TRBJ2-7	CASSHRQGNEQYF	TGTGCCAGCAGTCACCGACAGGGGAACGAGCAGTACTTC
TRBD1	TRBV7-2	14	-	TRBJ2-1	CATPQGGSYNEQFF	TGTGCCACCCCACAGGGGGGCTCCTACAATGAGCAGTTCTTC
TRBD1	TRBV7-8	16	few	TRBJ1-5	CASSSSGGGYNQPQHF	TGTGCCAGCAGTTCTAGCGGAGGGGGCTACAATCAGCCCCAGCATTTT
TRBD1	TRBV5-1	14	-	TRBJ1-1	CASSLGTGGTEAFF	TGCGCCAGCAGCCTCGGGACAGGGGGGACTGAAGCTTTCTTT
-	TRBV5-1	14	-	TRBJ1-4	CASREQWSNEKLFF	TGCGCCAGCCGGGAGCAGTGGTCTAATGAAAAACTGTTTTTT
TRBD1	TRBV3-1/TRBV3-2	14	-	TRBJ1-6	CASRRDSVNSPLHF	TGTGCCAGCCGCCGGGACAGTGTGAATTCACCCCTCCACTTT
-	TRBV10-2	15	once	TRBJ1-1	CASSDGFSMNTEAFF	TGCGCCAGCAGTGACGGGTTTTCAATGAACACTGAAGCTTTCTTT
-	TRBV2	11	-	TRBJ1-3	CASSALNTIYF	TGTGCCAGCAGTGCGTTGAACACCATATATTTT
TRBD1	TRBV2	15	-	TRBJ2-1	CASTPLGQGAREQFF	TGTGCCAGCACCCCGTTGGGGCAGGGGGCAAGGGAGCAGTTCTTC
-	TRBV7-9	15	once	TRBJ1-1	CASSLGILMNTEAFF	TGTGCCAGCAGCTTAGGTATACTGATGAACACTGAAGCTTTCTTT
TRBD2	TRBV28	16	-	TRBJ2-7	CASSLRGPSGAYEQYF	TGTGCCAGCAGTTTACGGGGACCTAGCGGGGCCTACGAGCAGTACTTC
-	TRBV30	13	-	TRBJ1-2	CAWSVQESYGYTF	TGTGCCTGGAGTGTACAAGAGAGTTATGGCTACACCTTC